This passage covers 31 T cell receptor beta chains from one sample sequenced in a study of T cell changes during pregnancy in multiple sclerosis. The repertoire was sequenced with immunoSEQ multiplex PCR; TCRdb's copy has only in-frame clones and lacks some. Of 20,000 to 25,000 clones in the sample, about 88% are singletons; the top ten hold approximately 1.2%. Source: CD4+ T cells from peripheral blood mononuclear cells, taken in the first trimester of pregnancy. The receptors come from a female donor in good health, enrolled as a control in a pregnancy study.

The rearrangement joins TRBV7-8 to TRBJ1-5; the D gene is possibly TRBD1 (5 bases). Per the germline V gene, CDR1 is SGHVS and CDR2 is FQNEAQ. V lost 1 base, J lost 2 bases, and 15 bases lay in between. CDR3 size: 17 residues. The CDR3 DNA reads as TGTGCCAGCAGCTTAGTCGGGAGGGGCTTGGGCAATCAGCCCCAGCATTTT. Translating it yields CASSLVGRGLGNQPQHF.

V and J are TRBV19 and TRBJ2-5; TRBD2 might be the D (5 bases). The CDR3 totals 11 residues. V gave up 6 bases and J gave up 5 bases, with 7 bases separating them. Germline CDR1 LNHDA, CDR2 SQIVND (reference sequence). The CDR3, as DNA: TGTGCCAGTAGAGGCGGGGAGACCCAGTACTTC. Amino acid sequence: CASRGGETQYF.

J is TRBJ2-3 and V is TRBV18, with D possibly matching TRBD2 (6 bases). The V gene's germline CDR1 is KGHSH and CDR2 LQKENI. This CDR3 contains 16 residues. Trimming removed 6 bases at V and 2 bases at J, with 18 bases between. CDR3 residues: CASSSGTPAATDTQYF. The CDR3 nucleotides are TGTGCCAGCTCCTCGGGGACTCCTGCCGCCACAGATACGCAGTATTTT. Supplemented by reference TRBV18 and TRBJ2-3, the full variable domain reads NAGVMQNPRHLVRRRGQEARLRCSPMKGHSHVYWYRQLPEEGLKFMVYLQKENIIDESGMPKERFSAEFPKEGPSILRIQQVVRGDSAAYFCASSSGTPAATDTQYFGPGTRLTVL.

This clone was observed a single time. The chain uses TRBV6-5 and TRBJ2-3; 7 bases are shared with TRBD2. Per the germline V gene, CDR1 is MNHEY and CDR2 is SVGAGI. The CDR3 is 15 amino acids. J gave up 4 bases and V 2 bases, and 6 bases lay outside the gene matches. As DNA, the CDR3 is TGTGCCAGCAGTTACGTGGGAGGGAGATCAGATACGCAGTATTTT. Encoded protein: CASSYVGGRSDTQYF.

The genes are TRBV6-4 and TRBJ2-2, with TRBD2 identical over 8 bases. CDR1 is MRHNA, CDR2 SNTAGT, per germline. The J segment lost 4 bases and the V segment lost 2 bases, leaving 0 bases of the junction unmatched. This CDR3 is 14 amino acids long. CDR3: CASSDGLATGELFF. CDR3 DNA: TGTGCCAGCAGTGACGGACTAGCCACCGGGGAGCTGTTTTTT.

CDR3 loop: CASSPQRGGRGTSSYEQYF. The CDR3 DNA reads as TGTGCCAGCAGCCCCCAGAGGGGGGGGCGGGGGACCAGCTCCTACGAGCAGTACTTC. The chain is built from TRBV4-2 and TRBJ2-7, with a tentative D call TRBD2 (7 bases). This CDR3 has 19 residues. V was cut by 4 bases and J by 0 bases, with 25 bases left in between. The V gene's germline CDR1 is LGHNA and CDR2 YNFKEQ.

This clone was counted a single time. An end of the junction differs from the germline gene, which may be a read error. The chain carries TRBV10-2 and TRBJ2-1, with 9 nucleotides matching TRBD2. CDR3 length equals 16 residues. CDR1 and CDR2 (germline): WSHSY, SAAADI. The CDR3 coding sequence is TGCGCCAACAGTGAGGTAGCCAGCGGGAGGAATGCGGAGCAGTTCTTC. Translation: CANSEVASGRNAEQFF.

The V and J genes are TRBV4-1 and TRBJ2-5; TRBD2 matches 13 bases. The V segment lost 4 bases and the J segment 5 bases; nucleotides outside the gene matches: 1. Germline-derived CDR1 and CDR2 are MGHRA and YSYEKL. This CDR3 has 14 residues. For the CDR3, the DNA is TGCGCCAGCAGCCCGGGACTAGCGGGGGAGACCCAGTACTTC. Translating gives CASSPGLAGETQYF.

The J gene is TRBJ1-2, the V gene TRBV5-4, with D unclear. CDR3 length equals 15 residues. The V gene's germline CDR1 is SGHNT and CDR2 YYREEE (reference sequence). V lost 0 bases and J 3 bases, leaving 12 bases between the germline ends. The CDR3, as DNA: TGTGCCAGCAGCTTGGTTCGGGGTAATGACTATGGCTACACCTTC. Residues: CASSLVRGNDYGYTF.

The V gene is TRBV7-3, the J gene TRBJ2-1; 14 bases align to TRBD2. After removal of 4 bases from V and 7 bases from J, the junction contained 9 bases not matched to a gene. This CDR3 is built from 17 residues. Germline values: CDR1 SGHTA, CDR2 FQGTGA. This chain's CDR3 is CASSSLPGLAGDNEQFF. The CDR3 region has the DNA TGTGCCAGCAGCTCCCTCCCGGGACTAGCGGGGGATAATGAGCAGTTCTTC.

The CDR3 coding sequence is TGTGCCATCAGGAACGACATCAGCTCCTACAATGAGCAGTTCTTC. Protein sequence: CAIRNDISSYNEQFF. The rearrangement links TRBV10-3 to TRBJ2-1, with unresolved D. Germline V gene data show CDR1 as ENHRY and CDR2 as SYGVKD. The CDR3 loop spans 15 amino acids. V was cut by 6 bases and J by 0 bases, with 12 bases left in between.

The CDR3 bases are TGTGCCAGCAGCCAAGATCTAGCGGGGGGGCCAGATACGCAGTATTTT. As protein: CASSQDLAGGPDTQYF. The chain has TRBV4-2 and TRBJ2-3; 12 bases map to TRBD2. Germline assignment: CDR1 LGHNA and CDR2 YNFKEQ. Trimming at V came to 0 bases and at J to 4 bases, leaving 2 bases not matched to a gene. The CDR3 length is 16 residues.

The chain is built from TRBV5-1 and TRBJ2-3; 10 nucleotides line up with TRBD2. Germline V gives CDR1 SGHRS, CDR2 YFSETQ. The CDR3 has 16 residues. After removal of 4 bases from V and 0 bases from J, the junction contained 5 bases not matched to a gene. CDR3 in DNA: TGCGCCAGCAGCCGTACGACTAGCGGGAGCACAGATACGCAGTATTTT. Protein product: CASSRTTSGSTDTQYF. Supplemented by reference TRBV5-1 and TRBJ2-3, the full variable domain reads KAGVTQTPRYLIKTRGQQVTLSCSPISGHRSVSWYQQTPGQGLQFLFEYFSETQRNKGNFPGRFSGRQFSNSRSEMNVSTLELGDSALYLCASSRTTSGSTDTQYFGPGTRLTVL.

This clone turned up a few times. CDR3 sequence reads: CASSGLGGEAFF. In DNA, the CDR3 is TGTGCCAGCAGTGGCCTCGGGGGGGAAGCTTTCTTT. The chain joins TRBV25-1 to TRBJ1-1, with D possibly matching TRBD1 (5 bases). The CDR3 is made up of 12 amino acids. The V end lost 4 bases, the J end lost 8 bases, and 11 bases lay between the germline ends. CDR1 and CDR2 from the germline V gene are MGHDK and SYGVNS.

The CDR3 DNA reads as TGTGCCAGCACCGCGACAGGGTCCTACGAGCAGTACTTC. It translates to CASTATGSYEQYF. The chain is built from TRBV6-6 and TRBJ2-7; 7 bases map to TRBD1. Germline-derived CDR1 and CDR2 are MNHNY and SVGAGI (reference sequence). V lost 7 bases and J lost 1; bases outside the gene matches: 4. The CDR3 totals 13 residues.

The chain carries TRBV6-1 and TRBJ1-1; D gene ambiguous. V was cut by 7 bases and J by 3 bases, with 9 bases left in between. This CDR3 region has 12 residues. From germline, CDR1 is MNHNS and CDR2 SASEGT. The CDR3 here is CASMRGHTEAFF. DNA for the CDR3: TGTGCCAGCATGAGAGGGCACACTGAAGCTTTCTTT.

The rearrangement uses TRBV5-6 and TRBJ1-2, with 8 bases aligning to TRBD1. This CDR3 comprises 16 residues. V lost 4 bases to trimming and J lost 0 bases; unmatched junction nucleotides: 8. The germline CDR1 and CDR2 sequences are SGHDT and YYEEEE. The CDR3 coding sequence is TGTGCCAGCAGCCCCTCGGACAGGGCTCCTAACTATGGCTACACCTTC. It is translated as CASSPSDRAPNYGYTF.

J is TRBJ1-2 and V is TRBV29-1; 10 positions match TRBD1. V was clipped by 7 bases and J by 8 bases; unmatched bases: 10. The CDR3 loop spans 13 amino acids. Germline-derived CDR1 and CDR2 are SQVTM and ANQGSEA. The CDR3 here is CSASGTGVRGYTF. The CDR3 DNA is TGCAGCGCCTCCGGGACAGGGGTACGCGGCTACACCTTC.

This chain links TRBV11-2 with TRBJ2-7, with 7 nucleotides matching TRBD1. Germline loops: CDR1 SGHAT, CDR2 FQNNGV. The CDR3 covers 14 residues. V lost 3 bases to trimming and J lost 3 bases; unmatched junction nucleotides: 5. CDR3 protein: CASSFPGTVYEQYF. The CDR3 bases are TGTGCCAGCAGCTTTCCCGGGACAGTCTACGAGCAGTACTTC.

This rearrangement joins TRBV6-6 to TRBJ1-4; D is ambiguous. The CDR3 sequence is 13 residues long. With 2 bases removed from V and 7 bases from J, the gap between germline ends came to 8 bases. Looked up from germline, CDR1 is MNHNY and CDR2 is SVGAGI (reference sequence). In DNA, the CDR3 is TGTGCCAGCAGTTACGCGACTTCTGAAAAACTGTTTTTT. This encodes CASSYATSEKLFF.

The CDR3 here is CASSRTSGSAAGELFF. The CDR3 DNA reads as TGCGCCAGCTCCCGGACTAGCGGGAGTGCGGCCGGGGAGCTGTTTTTT. The chain is built from TRBV5-1 and TRBJ2-2; 13 bases line up with TRBD2. The length of the CDR3 is 16 residues. J was trimmed by 6 bases and V by 7 bases; bases with no gene match: 9. Per germline, CDR1 SGHRS and CDR2 YFSETQ.

The chain has TRBV7-6 and TRBJ2-1, with a weak D call TRBD2 (6 bases). Germline V gene data show CDR1 as SGHVS and CDR2 as FNYEAQ. Between the trimmed V and J ends, which lost 4 bases and 6 bases, there was a span of 13 bases. The CDR3 has 14 amino acids. The CDR3 coding sequence is TGTGCCAGCAGCTCCGTCTGGAGGGGCAATGAGCAGTTCTTC. Translating it yields CASSSVWRGNEQFF.

The chain employs TRBV15 and TRBJ2-1, with TRBD2 matching over 12 bases. From germline, CDR1 is LNHNV and CDR2 YYDKDF (reference sequence). Trimming took 1 base from V and 5 from J; bases not matched to a gene: 3. The CDR3 has 16 residues. DNA of the CDR3: TGTGCCACCAGCAGAGTAAGACTAGCGGGGGACAATGAGCAGTTCTTC. Protein: CATSRVRLAGDNEQFF.

This clone was picked up one time. The V call is TRBV11-3, the J call TRBJ2-5, with D perhaps TRBD2 (6 bases). The J call is in doubt because the DNA end fits TRBJ2-7 better. The V gene's germline CDR1 is SGHNT and CDR2 YENEEA. The CDR3 totals 13 residues. The chain's CDR3 is CASSSTPGDEQYF. The DNA of the CDR3 is TGTGCCAGCAGCTCCACTCCGGGGGACGAGCAGTACTTC.

This chain connects TRBV27 to TRBJ2-5, with 10 bases lining up with TRBD1. CDR1 and CDR2 from the germline V gene are MNHEY and SMNVEV (reference sequence). This CDR3 has 17 amino acids. The V gene end was trimmed by 5 bases and the J gene end by 4 bases; junction bases not matched to a gene: 13. The CDR3 reads CASSLHSGQGRGETQYF. For the CDR3, the DNA is TGTGCCAGCAGTCTCCACTCGGGACAGGGGCGCGGAGAGACCCAGTACTTC.

J is TRBJ2-3 and V is TRBV19; a weak D match, TRBD1 (5 bases). The CDR3 extends over 14 amino acids. The germline gives CDR1 LNHDA, CDR2 SQIVND (reference sequence). V lost 1 base to trimming and J lost 3 bases, with 8 bases between them. DNA of the CDR3: TGTGCCAGTAGTATAGTAGGGGCAACAGATACGCAGTATTTT. Translating gives CASSIVGATDTQYF.

The chain carries TRBV5-4 and TRBJ2-1, with 15 bases matching TRBD2. The CDR3 length is 15 residues. V shed 3 bases, J shed 7 bases, and the junction held 2 bases outside the gene matches. Per the germline V gene, CDR1 is SGHNT and CDR2 is YYREEE (reference sequence). The CDR3 nucleotides read TGTGCCAGCAGCTCAGGACTAGCGGGGGGGAATGAGCAGTTCTTC. Translating gives CASSSGLAGGNEQFF. Full variable domain (outside the CDR3, taken from reference TRBV5-4 and TRBJ2-1): ETGVTQSPTHLIKTRGQQVTLRCSSQSGHNTVSWYQQALGQGPQFIFQYYREEENGRGNFPPRFSGLQFPNYSSELNVNALELDDSALYLCASSSGLAGGNEQFFGPGTRLTVL.

The V call is TRBV6-1, the J call TRBJ2-7; 8 nucleotides match TRBD1. Trimming cost V 7 bases and J 5 bases; bases outside gene matches: 4. The length of the CDR3 is 12 residues. Per germline, CDR1 MNHNS and CDR2 SASEGT. CDR3 in amino acids: CASTLTGDEQYF. The CDR3 DNA reads TGTGCCAGCACATTGACAGGGGACGAGCAGTACTTC.

The chain combines TRBV9 with TRBJ1-1; no definite D call. This CDR3 is 15 amino acids long. Germline loops: CDR1 SGDLS, CDR2 YYNGEE. Trimming left V 6 bases short and J 3 bases short, with 18 bases between. Written as DNA, the CDR3 is TGTGCCAGCATACTAGGAGGGCGCGGGGACACTGAAGCTTTCTTT. Translated: CASILGGRGDTEAFF.

In this sample, this clone turned up once. This rearrangement joins TRBV11-2 to TRBJ2-3, with D tentatively TRBD2 (6 bases). The V and J ends lost 5 bases and 4 bases respectively, with 19 bases between them. CDR3 size: 16 residues. Germline V lookup: CDR1 SGHAT, CDR2 FQNNGV. CDR3 sequence reads: CASSPVGGASSDTQYF. In nucleotides, the CDR3 is TGTGCCAGCAGCCCTGTGGGAGGAGCAAGTTCAGATACGCAGTATTTT.

The chain is built from TRBV5-6 and TRBJ2-7; 7 bases line up with TRBD1. V lost 6 bases to trimming and J lost 5 bases; unmatched junction nucleotides: 14. The germline CDR1 and CDR2 sequences are SGHDT and YYEEEE. The CDR3 is 15 amino acids. CDR3: CASNFLQGIVDEQYF. The CDR3 DNA is TGTGCCAGCAATTTTCTACAGGGGATAGTGGACGAGCAGTACTTC.